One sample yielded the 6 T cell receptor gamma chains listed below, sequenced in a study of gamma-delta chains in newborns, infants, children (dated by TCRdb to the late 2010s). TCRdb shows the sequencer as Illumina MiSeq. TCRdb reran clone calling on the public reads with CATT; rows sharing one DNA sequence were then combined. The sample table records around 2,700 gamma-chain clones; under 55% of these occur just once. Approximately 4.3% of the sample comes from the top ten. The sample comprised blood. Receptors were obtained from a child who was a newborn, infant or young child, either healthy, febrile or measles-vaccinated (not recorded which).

Here the CDR3 reads CATWDRGLKTF. The CDR3 DNA follows: TGTGCCACCTGGGATCGGGGGCTCAAGACATTT. A V gene of TRGV8 was called, but no J gene was assigned. CDR1 is VENAVY, CDR2 YDSYNSRV, per germline. The CDR3 contains 11 residues.

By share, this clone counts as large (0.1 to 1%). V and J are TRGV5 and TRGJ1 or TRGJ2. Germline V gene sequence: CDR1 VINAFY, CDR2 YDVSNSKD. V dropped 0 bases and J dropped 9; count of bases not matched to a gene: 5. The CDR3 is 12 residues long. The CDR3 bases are TGTGCCACCTGGGACAGGCTGCGTAAGAAACTCTTT. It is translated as CATWDRLRKKLF.

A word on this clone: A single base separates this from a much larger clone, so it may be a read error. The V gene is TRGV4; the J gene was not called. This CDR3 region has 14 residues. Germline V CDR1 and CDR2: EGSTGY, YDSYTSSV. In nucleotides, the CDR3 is TGTGCCACCTGGGATGGGCATTCCGGATATAAGAAGCTCTTT. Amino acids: CATWDGHSGYKKLF.

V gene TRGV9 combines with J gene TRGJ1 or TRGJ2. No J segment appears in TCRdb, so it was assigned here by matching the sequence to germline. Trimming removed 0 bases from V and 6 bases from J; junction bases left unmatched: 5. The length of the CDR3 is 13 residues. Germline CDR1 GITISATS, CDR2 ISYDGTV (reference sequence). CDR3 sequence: CALWEVPGYKKLF. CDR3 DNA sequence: TGTGCCTTGTGGGAGGTGCCGGGTTATAAGAAACTCTTT.

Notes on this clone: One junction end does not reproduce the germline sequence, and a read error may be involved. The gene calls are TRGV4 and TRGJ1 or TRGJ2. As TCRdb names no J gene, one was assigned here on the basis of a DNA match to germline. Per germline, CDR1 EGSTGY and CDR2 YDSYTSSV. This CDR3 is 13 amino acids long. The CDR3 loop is CATRDGPDYKKLF. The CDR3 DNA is TGTGCCACCCGGGATGGGCCGGATTATAAGAAACTCTTT.

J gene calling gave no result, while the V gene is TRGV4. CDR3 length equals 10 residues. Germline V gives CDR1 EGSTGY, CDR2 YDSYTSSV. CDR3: CATWGGGKLF. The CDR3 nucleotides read TGTGCCACCTGGGGTGGGGGGAAACTATTT.